This T cell receptor (beta chain) emerged from a study of OX40 agonist ivuxolimab in advanced cancers. Study details: An agonistic anti-OX40 (CD134) antibody, ivuxolimab, was used to treat the patients.

Generated by immunoSEQ multiplex PCR, the TCRdb table keeps only in-frame clones and is missing some. The profile shows 50,000 to 55,000 clones, about 87% of them singletons. V lost 4 bases to trimming and J lost 3 bases; unmatched junction nucleotides: 10. Germline V gene sequence: CDR1 SGDLS, CDR2 YYNGEE. This CDR3 contains 17 residues. Blood draws occurred at baseline, cycle 4 day 1, and cycle 7 day 1. A single count supports this clone. Its antigen is still unknown. Study results and limitations: Among the lowest levels of clonal expansion were found in partial responders at 0.1-3.0 mg/kg.

This chain connects TRBV9 to TRBJ2-2, with 9 bases identical to TRBD2. The sequence was obtained from an adult with an advanced solid tumor such as melanoma, head and neck, liver or kidney cancer. The sample in question was CD4+ or CD8+ T cells sorted from blood, obtained in a trial of the OX40 agonist ivuxolimab. CDR3 residues: CASSPSGAGGYTGELFF. Here the CDR3 DNA reads TGTGCCAGCAGCCCCTCCGGGGCGGGAGGGTACACCGGGGAGCTGTTTTTT.